This passage covers 9 T cell receptor beta chains from one sample sequenced in a study of T cell clonality in common variable immunodeficiency. The table came from immunoSEQ multiplex PCR; TCRdb's copy has only in-frame clones and leaves some out. Altogether more than 30,000 clones were found in the sample, and no singletons occur. The sample was peripheral blood mononuclear cells. The source of these receptors is a person aged 18-69 years in good health.

This clone was recorded many times. The read stops 3 residues short of the end of the CDR3; the missing end is completed from the germline J gene. V is TRBV5-4 and J is TRBJ2-1; 12 bases are a match to TRBD2. The CDR3 length is 15 residues. Trimming took 3 bases from V and 4 from J; bases not matched to a gene: 2. From germline, CDR1 is SGHNT and CDR2 YYREEE (reference sequence). The sequenced part of the CDR3 DNA is TGTGCCAGCAGCTCCGGGACTAGCGGGTACAATGAG. It specifies CASSSGTSGYNE. The whole CDR3 region reads CASSSGTSGYNEQFF.

This clone was seen at least ten times. The read falls 3 residues short of the CDR3 end, and the missing part is taken from the germline J gene. The chain combines TRBV7-2 with TRBJ2-3; D perhaps matches TRBD2 (6 bases). Trimming pared 5 bases from V and 0 bases from J, leaving 12 bases between. Looked up from germline, CDR1 is SGHTA and CDR2 is FQGNSA. There are 15 residues in the CDR3. CDR3 protein: CASSLLAPSTDTQYF. CDR3 DNA (partial): TGTGCCAGCAGCCTGCTAGCGCCTAGCACAGATACG.

There are a few counts of this clone. The read is 3 residues too short to cover the CDR3 end, so that end is filled in from the germline J gene. V is TRBV7-9 and J is TRBJ2-3; D is possibly TRBD2 (6 bases). This CDR3 region has 14 residues. CDR1 SEHNR and CDR2 FQNEAQ come from the germline V gene (reference sequence). V was clipped by 3 bases and J by 2 bases, with 9 bases between them. The DNA read from the CDR3 is TGTGCCAGCAGCTTGGGGGGAGTCACAGATACG. Translating gives CASSLGGVTDT. In full, the CDR3 reads CASSLGGVTDTQYF.

This clone has ten or more counts. Coverage ceases 3 residues before the CDR3 finishes, and the germline J gene fills in the end. The V and J genes are TRBV18 and TRBJ1-5, with 7 bases identical to TRBD1. Germline loops: CDR1 KGHSH, CDR2 LQKENI. The CDR3 extends over 18 amino acids. The V gene end was trimmed by 0 bases and the J gene end by 3 bases; junction bases not matched to a gene: 11. The covered CDR3 bases are TGTGCCAGCTCACCACCGGGACAGAGTCAAAATGTCAATCAGCCC. Translation gives CASSPPGQSQNVNQP. The complete CDR3 sequence is CASSPPGQSQNVNQPQHF.

The sequenced CDR3 bases are TGCAGTGCTAGAGCAGGGGGCTCCTACAATGAG. This encodes CSARAGGSYNE. The whole CDR3 sequence is CSARAGGSYNEQFF. The chain joins TRBV20-1 to TRBJ2-1, with TRBD1 matching over 7 bases. The missing CDR3 end, 3 residues past where the read stops, is filled in from the germline J gene. The CDR3 spans 14 residues. The trim removed 1 base at V and 0 bases at J, leaving 0 bases unmatched. CDR1 and CDR2 from the germline V gene are DFQATT and SNEGSKA (reference sequence).

There are a few counts of this clone. The read halts 3 residues ahead of the CDR3 end, with the missing end drawn from the germline J gene. The chain has TRBV18 and TRBJ1-2, with D possibly TRBD1 on 6 matching bases. Trimming stripped 2 bases from V and 3 bases from J, with 13 bases between. CDR3 size: 15 residues. CDR1 and CDR2 from the germline V gene are KGHSH and LQKENI. The chain's CDR3 is CASSPGGGADYGYTF. The sequenced CDR3 bases are TGTGCCAGCTCACCAGGGGGGGGCGCGGACTATGGC.

Only a few counts were recorded for this clone. The DNA read from the CDR3 is TGTGCCAGCAGCTTAGCCCCCTCGTTCGGCACC. This encodes CASSLAPSFGT. The entire CDR3 protein is CASSLAPSFGTIYF. The chain is built from TRBV7-8 and TRBJ1-3; no definite D call. From the germline J gene comes the end of the CDR3, since the read stops 3 residues before it. Germline V CDR1 and CDR2: SGHVS, FQNEAQ. The CDR3 contains 14 residues. V lost 0 bases and J lost 9, with 12 bases in between.

This clone has a count of ten or more. CDR3 sequence reads: CASSLGLADNEQFF. The sequenced CDR3 bases are TGCGCCAGCAGCTTGGGACTAGCGGACAATGAG. The chain recombines TRBV5-1 with TRBJ2-1; TRBD2 agrees at 9 bases. The CDR3 is cut off 3 residues early in the read; its end comes from the germline J gene. This CDR3 spans 14 amino acids. Germline values: CDR1 SGHRS, CDR2 YFSETQ. V lost 0 bases and J lost 5; bases outside the gene matches: 0.

This clone was counted only a few times. From the germline J gene comes the end of the CDR3, since the read stops 3 residues before it. The chain couples TRBV7-8 to TRBJ2-3; 8 nucleotides match TRBD2. The CDR3 is 16 amino acids. Germline CDR1 SGHVS, CDR2 FQNEAQ. The trim removed 4 bases at V and 1 base at J, leaving 7 bases unmatched. Partial CDR3 DNA: TGTGCCAGCAGCTCAGCGGGGGCAGCAGGCACAGATACG. Translating it yields CASSSAGAAGTDT. The complete CDR3 protein is CASSSAGAAGTDTQYF.